A single TCR beta chain is shown here with its context. As yet, its antigen is unknown. Trimming at V came to 3 bases and at J to 2 bases, leaving 7 bases not matched to a gene. The CDR3 is 16 residues long. Germline V gene lookup returns CDR1 GTSNPN and CDR2 SVGIG (reference sequence). The data are from a study of response to subunit inactivated influenza vaccine. Study-wide points: Authors proposed each seasonal influenza vaccination draws in few new T cells.

TCRdb re-analysed the RT-PCR reads in MiXCR, keeping a single row per CDR3 protein. Seen here are 750,000 to 850,000 distinct CDR3 sequences, around a sixth observed once, and the top ten hold roughly a tenth. The chain joins TRBV30 to TRBJ2-1, with 10 positions matching TRBD2. Sequenced material: PBMCs from blood, taken more than 4 days after vaccination. This sequence originates from a man in his fifties or sixties who received an inactivated influenza vaccine. Here the CDR3 DNA reads TGTGCCTGGAGACAAAGCGGGAGGGTTACCTACAATGAGCAGTTCTTC. This gives the protein CAWRQSGRVTYNEQFF.